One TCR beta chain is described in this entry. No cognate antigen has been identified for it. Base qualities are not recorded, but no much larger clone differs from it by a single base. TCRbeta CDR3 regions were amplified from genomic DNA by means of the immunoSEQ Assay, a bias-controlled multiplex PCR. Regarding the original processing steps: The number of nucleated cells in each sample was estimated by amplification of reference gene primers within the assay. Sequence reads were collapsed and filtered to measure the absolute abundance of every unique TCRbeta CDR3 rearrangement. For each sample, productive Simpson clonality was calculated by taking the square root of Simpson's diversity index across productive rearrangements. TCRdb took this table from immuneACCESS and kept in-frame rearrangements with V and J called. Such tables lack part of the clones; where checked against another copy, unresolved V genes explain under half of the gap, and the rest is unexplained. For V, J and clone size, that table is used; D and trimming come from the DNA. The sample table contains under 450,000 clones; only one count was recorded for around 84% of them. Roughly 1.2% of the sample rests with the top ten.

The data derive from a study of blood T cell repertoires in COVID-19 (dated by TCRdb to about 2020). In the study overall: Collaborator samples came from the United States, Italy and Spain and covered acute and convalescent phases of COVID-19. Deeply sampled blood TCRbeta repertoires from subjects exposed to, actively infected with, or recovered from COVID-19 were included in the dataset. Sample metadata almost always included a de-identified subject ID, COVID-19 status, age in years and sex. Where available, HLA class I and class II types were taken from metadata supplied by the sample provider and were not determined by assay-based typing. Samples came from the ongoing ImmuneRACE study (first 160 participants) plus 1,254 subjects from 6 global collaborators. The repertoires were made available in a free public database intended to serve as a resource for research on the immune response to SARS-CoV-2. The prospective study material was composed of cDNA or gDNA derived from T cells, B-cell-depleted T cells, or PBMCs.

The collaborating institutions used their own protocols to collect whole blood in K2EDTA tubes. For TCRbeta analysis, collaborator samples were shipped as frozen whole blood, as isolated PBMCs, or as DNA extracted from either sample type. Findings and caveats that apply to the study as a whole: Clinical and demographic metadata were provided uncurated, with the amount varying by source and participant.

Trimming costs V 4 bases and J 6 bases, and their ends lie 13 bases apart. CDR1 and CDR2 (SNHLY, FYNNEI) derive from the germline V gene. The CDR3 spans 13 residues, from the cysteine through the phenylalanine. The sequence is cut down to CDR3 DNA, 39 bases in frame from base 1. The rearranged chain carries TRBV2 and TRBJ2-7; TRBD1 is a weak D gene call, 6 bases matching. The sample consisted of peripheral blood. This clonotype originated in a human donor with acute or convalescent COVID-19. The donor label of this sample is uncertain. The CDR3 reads CASSVGQGTEQYF. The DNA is TGTGCCAGCAGTGTTGGTCAGGGGACCGAGCAGTACTTC.